The TCR beta chain under discussion was sequenced for a study of T cell repertoires in cytomegalovirus infection. Study summary: Recently identified HLA-C-restricted CMV epitopes were among the peptides used. The public TCR beta signatures pointed to both CMV infection and matching HLA type.

TCRdb reprocessed the reads via MiXCR and lists one record per CDR3 protein. The sample has a few hundred thousand distinct CDR3 sequences; approximately 25% are singletons. The V end lost 2 bases, the J end lost 0 bases, and 8 bases lay between the germline ends. Germline V gives CDR1 SEHNR, CDR2 FQNEAQ (reference sequence). The CDR3 length is 14 residues. In the case of this clonotype: What it binds is unknown.

Broader study findings: Individuals carrying CMV plus the relevant HLA were identified by cumulative frequency of public TCR beta families.

The specimen comprised cultured PBMCs, sampled from culture after CMV antigen stimulation. The rearrangement links TRBV7-9 to TRBJ2-7; D not resolved. The clonotype comes from a human donor in good health (CMV status not recorded). Some clones in this sample may be carry-over from other donors' samples. CDR3 coding DNA: TGTGCCAGCAGCTTAATAGACCCCTCCTACGAGCAGTACTTC. Its protein is CASSLIDPSYEQYF.